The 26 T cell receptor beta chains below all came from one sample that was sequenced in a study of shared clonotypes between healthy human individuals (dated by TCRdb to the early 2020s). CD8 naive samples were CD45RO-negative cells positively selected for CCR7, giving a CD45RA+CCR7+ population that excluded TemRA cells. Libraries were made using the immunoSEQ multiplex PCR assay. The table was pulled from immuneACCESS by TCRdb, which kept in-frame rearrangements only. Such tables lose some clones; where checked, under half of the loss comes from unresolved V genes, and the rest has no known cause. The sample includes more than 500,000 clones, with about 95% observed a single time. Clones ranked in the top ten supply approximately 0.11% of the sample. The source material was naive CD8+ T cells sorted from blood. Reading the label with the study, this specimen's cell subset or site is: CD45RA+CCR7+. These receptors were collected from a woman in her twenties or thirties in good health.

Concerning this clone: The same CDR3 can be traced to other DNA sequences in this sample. For the CDR3, the DNA is TGTGCCAGCAGCTTGCGTGCGGCACAAGAGACCCAGTACTTC. Its translation is CASSLRAAQETQYF. The chain is built from TRBV5-4 and TRBJ2-5, with D unresolved. The CDR3 length is 14 residues. Per the germline V gene, CDR1 is SGHNT and CDR2 is YYREEE (reference sequence). V lost 1 base and J lost 2, with 9 bases in between.

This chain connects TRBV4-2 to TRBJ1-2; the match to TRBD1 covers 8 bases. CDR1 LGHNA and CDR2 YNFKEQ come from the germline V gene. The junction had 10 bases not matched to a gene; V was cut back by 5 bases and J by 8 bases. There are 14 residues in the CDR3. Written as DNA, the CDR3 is TGTGCCAGCAGCTTGGAGACAGGGGCGAAAGGCTACACCTTC. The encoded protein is CASSLETGAKGYTF.

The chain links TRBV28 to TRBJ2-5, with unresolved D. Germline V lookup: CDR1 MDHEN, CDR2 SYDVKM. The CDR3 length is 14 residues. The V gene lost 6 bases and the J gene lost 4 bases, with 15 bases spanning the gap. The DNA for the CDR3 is TGTGCCAGCAGCCTATCGGGCACCGGAGAGACCCAGTACTTC. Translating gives CASSLSGTGETQYF. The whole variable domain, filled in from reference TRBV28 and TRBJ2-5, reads DVKVTQSSRYLVKRTGEKVFLECVQDMDHENMFWYRQDPGLGLRLIYFSYDVKMKEKGDIPEGYSVSREKKERFSLILESASTNQTSMYLCASSLSGTGETQYFGPGTRLLVL.

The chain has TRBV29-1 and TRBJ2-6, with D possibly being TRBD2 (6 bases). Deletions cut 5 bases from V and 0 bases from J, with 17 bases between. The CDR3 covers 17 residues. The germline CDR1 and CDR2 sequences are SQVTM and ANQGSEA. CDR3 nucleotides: TGCAGCGTTTTCGGGCAGGTGGGGGGCTCTGGGGCCAACGTCCTGACTTTC. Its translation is CSVFGQVGGSGANVLTF.

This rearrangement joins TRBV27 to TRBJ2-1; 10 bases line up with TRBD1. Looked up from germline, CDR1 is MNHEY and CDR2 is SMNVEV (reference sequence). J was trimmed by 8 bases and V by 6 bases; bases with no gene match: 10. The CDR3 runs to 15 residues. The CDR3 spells CASSHPGQGMYEQFF. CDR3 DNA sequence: TGTGCCAGCAGCCATCCGGGACAGGGGATGTATGAGCAGTTCTTC.

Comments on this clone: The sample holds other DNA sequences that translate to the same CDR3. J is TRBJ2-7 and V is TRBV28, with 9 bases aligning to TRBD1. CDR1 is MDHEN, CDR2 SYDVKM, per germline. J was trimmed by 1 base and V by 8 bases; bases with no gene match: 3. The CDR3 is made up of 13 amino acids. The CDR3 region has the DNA TGTGCCAGCGGGGACAGGGTTTCCTACGAGCAGTACTTC. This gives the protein CASGDRVSYEQYF.

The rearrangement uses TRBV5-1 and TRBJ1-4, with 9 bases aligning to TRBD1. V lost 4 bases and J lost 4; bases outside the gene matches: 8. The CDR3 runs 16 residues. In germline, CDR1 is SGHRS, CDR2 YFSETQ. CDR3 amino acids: CASSKDRGESNEKLFF. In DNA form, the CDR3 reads TGCGCCAGCAGCAAGGACAGGGGTGAGAGTAATGAAAAACTGTTTTTT.

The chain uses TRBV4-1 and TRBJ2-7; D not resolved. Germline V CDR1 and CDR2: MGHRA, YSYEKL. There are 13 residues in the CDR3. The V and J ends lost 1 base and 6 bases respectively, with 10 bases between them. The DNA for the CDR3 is TGCGCCAGCAGCCAAGGCCGGGCGAGCGAGCAGTACTTC. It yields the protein CASSQGRASEQYF.

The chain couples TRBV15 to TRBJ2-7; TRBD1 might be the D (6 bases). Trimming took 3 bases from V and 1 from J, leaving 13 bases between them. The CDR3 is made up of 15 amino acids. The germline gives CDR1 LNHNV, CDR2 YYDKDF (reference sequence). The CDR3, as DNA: TGTGCCACCAGCAGCGTCCCGGGACATTCCTACGAGCAGTACTTC. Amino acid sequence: CATSSVPGHSYEQYF.

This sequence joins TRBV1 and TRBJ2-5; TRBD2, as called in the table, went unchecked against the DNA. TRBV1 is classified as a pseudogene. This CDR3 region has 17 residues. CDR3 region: CTSSQPPPLAGQETQYF. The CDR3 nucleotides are TGCACCAGCAGCCAACCGCCGCCGCTAGCGGGCCAAGAGACCCAGTACTTC.

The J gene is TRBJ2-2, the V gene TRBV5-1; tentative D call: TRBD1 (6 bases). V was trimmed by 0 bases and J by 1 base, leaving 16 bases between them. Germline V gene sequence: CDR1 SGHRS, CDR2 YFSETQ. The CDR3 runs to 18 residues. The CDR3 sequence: CASSLALGASRNTGELFF. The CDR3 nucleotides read TGCGCCAGCAGCTTGGCCTTGGGGGCATCCAGGAACACCGGGGAGCTGTTTTTT.

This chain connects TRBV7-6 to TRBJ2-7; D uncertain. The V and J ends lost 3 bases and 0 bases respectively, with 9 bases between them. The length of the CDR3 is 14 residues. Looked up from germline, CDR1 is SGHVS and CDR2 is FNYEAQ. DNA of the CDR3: TGTGCCAGCAGCTTTACCTCCCGCTCCTACGAGCAGTACTTC. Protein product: CASSFTSRSYEQYF.

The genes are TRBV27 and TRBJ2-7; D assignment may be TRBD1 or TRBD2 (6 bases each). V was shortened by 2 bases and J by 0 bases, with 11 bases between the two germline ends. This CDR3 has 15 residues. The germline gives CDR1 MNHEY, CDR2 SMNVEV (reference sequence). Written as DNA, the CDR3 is TGTGCCAGCAGTTTACTCGGGGGCGGCTCCTACGAGCAGTACTTC. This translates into CASSLLGGGSYEQYF.

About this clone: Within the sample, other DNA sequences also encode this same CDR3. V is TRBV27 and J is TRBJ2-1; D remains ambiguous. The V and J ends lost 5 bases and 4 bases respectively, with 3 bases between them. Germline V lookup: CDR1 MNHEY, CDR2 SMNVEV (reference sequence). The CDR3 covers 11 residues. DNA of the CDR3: TGTGCCAGCAGTGTGTACAATGAGCAGTTCTTC. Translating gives CASSVYNEQFF.

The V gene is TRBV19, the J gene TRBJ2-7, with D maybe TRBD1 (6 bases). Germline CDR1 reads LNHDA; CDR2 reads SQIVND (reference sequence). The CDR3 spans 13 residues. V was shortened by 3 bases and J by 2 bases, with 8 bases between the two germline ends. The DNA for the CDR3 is TGTGCCAGTAGTATTTGGGACACCTACGAGCAGTACTTC. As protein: CASSIWDTYEQYF.

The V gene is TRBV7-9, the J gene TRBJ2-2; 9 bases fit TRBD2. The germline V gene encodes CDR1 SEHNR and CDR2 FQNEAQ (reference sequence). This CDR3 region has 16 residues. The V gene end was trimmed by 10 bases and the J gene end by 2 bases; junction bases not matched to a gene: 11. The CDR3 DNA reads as TGTGCCACCATAAAAGAGGGGACTAGCAACACCGGGGAGCTGTTTTTT. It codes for CATIKEGTSNTGELFF.

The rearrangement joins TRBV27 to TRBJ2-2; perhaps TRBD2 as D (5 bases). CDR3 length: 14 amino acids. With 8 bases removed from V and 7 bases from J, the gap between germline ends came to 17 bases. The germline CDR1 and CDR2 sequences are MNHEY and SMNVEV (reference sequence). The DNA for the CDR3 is TGTGCCAGCCACCCCCAGAAGCGGAACGGGGAGCTGTTTTTT. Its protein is CASHPQKRNGELFF.

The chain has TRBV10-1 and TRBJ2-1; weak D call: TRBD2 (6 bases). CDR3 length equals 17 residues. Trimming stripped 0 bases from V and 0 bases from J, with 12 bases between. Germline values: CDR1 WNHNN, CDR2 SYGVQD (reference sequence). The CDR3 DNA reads TGCGCCAGCAGTGAGTCGACGTCCGGGAGCTCCTACAATGAGCAGTTCTTC. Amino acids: CASSESTSGSSYNEQFF.

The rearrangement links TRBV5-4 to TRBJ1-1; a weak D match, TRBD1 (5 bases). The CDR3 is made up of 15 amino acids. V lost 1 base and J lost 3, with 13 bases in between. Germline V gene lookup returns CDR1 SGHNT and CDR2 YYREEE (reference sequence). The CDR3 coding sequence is TGTGCCAGCAGCTTGTGGCGGGGCGGGGACACTGAAGCTTTCTTT. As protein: CASSLWRGGDTEAFF. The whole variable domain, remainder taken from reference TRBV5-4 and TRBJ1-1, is ETGVTQSPTHLIKTRGQQVTLRCSSQSGHNTVSWYQQALGQGPQFIFQYYREEENGRGNFPPRFSGLQFPNYSSELNVNALELDDSALYLCASSLWRGGDTEAFFGQGTRLTVV.

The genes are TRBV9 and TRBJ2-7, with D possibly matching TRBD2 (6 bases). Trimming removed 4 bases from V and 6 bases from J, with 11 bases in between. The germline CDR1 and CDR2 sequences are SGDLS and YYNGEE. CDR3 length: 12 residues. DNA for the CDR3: TGTGCCAGCAGCAGAGACGGGAGCGAGCAGTACTTC. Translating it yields CASSRDGSEQYF.

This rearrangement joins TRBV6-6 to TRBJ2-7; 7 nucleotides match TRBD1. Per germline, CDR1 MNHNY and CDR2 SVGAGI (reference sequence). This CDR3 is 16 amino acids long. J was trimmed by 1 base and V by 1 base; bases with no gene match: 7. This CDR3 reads CASSYLIAGGSYEQYF. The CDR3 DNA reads TGTGCCAGCAGTTACTTAATCGCAGGGGGTTCCTACGAGCAGTACTTC.

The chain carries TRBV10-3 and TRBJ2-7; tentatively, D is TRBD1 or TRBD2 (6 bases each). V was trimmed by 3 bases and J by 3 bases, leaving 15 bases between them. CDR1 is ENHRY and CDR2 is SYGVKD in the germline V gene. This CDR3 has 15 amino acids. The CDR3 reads CAISDPVGGYYEQYF. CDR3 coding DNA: TGTGCCATCAGTGACCCGGTAGGGGGGTACTACGAGCAGTACTTC.

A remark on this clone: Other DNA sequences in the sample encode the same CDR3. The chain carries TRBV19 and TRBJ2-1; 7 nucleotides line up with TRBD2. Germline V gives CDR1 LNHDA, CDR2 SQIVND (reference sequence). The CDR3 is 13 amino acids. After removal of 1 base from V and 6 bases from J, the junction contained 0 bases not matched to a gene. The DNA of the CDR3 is TGTGCCAGTAGTATAGGACTAGCCAATGAGCAGTTCTTC. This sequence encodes CASSIGLANEQFF.

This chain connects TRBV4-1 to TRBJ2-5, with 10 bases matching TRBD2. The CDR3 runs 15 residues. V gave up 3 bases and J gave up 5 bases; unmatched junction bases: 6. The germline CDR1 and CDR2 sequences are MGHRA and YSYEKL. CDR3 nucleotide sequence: TGCGCCAGCAGCCAGTTTCTAGCGGGGGACGAGACCCAGTACTTC. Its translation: CASSQFLAGDETQYF.

Here the CDR3 reads CASSLQDPAAGYTF. The CDR3 DNA reads as TGTGCCAGCAGCTTACAGGATCCCGCGGCGGGCTACACCTTC. The chain links TRBV7-9 to TRBJ1-2; D remains ambiguous. The CDR3 length is 14 residues. Trimming left V 2 bases short and J 8 bases short, with 15 bases between. Germline CDR1 and CDR2: SEHNR and FQNEAQ (reference sequence).

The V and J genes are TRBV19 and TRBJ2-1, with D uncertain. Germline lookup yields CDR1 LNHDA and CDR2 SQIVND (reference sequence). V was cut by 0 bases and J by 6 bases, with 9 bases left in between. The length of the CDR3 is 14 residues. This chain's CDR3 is CASSIDGSLNEQFF. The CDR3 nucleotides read TGTGCCAGTAGTATAGACGGATCCCTCAATGAGCAGTTCTTC.